This is a list of T cell receptor beta chains from one sample in a study of brain metastases from non-small cell lung cancer. Using immunoSEQ multiplex PCR, the repertoire was profiled, and TCRdb retains in-frame clones only, with some absent. There are about 2,300 clones in the sample; 70% to 90% occur only once, and 6% to 7% lies in the top ten. Sequenced sample: primary lung tumor tissue. The origin of the receptors is a donor at least 40 years old with non-small cell lung cancer. Both conserved end residues are part of each CDR3. The D gene is left open where the match is weak. Not every row has a clone size; where given, it reads once, few, many or a size class.

TRBD1,TRBJ2-1,TRBV5-1,.,CASSLAHRGLNEQFF,TGCGCCAGCAGCTTGGCGCACAGGGGGCTAAATGAGCAGTTCTTC
.,TRBJ2-5,TRBV7-2,.,CASSRGGEETQYF,TGTGCTAGCAGCAGAGGAGGGGAGGAGACCCAGTACTTC
.,TRBJ2-5,TRBV13,.,CASSSDRGQETQYF,TGTGCCAGCAGTTCCGACCGGGGACAAGAGACCCAGTACTTC
.,TRBJ1-1,TRBV5-4,.,CASSKTEDTEAFF,TGTGCCAGCAGCAAAACAGAGGACACTGAAGCTTTCTTT
TRBD1,TRBJ1-2,TRBV4-3,.,CASSQEGPGTEFTLNYGYTF,TGCGCCAGCAGCCAAGAGGGGCCCGGGACAGAATTCACACTTAACTATGGCTACACCTTC
.,TRBJ1-4,TRBV12-3/TRBV12-4,.,CASSQGGYEKLFF,TGTGCCAGCAGTCAAGGGGGTTATGAAAAACTGTTTTTT
.,TRBJ2-4,TRBV5-5,.,CASSELGRSSDIQYF,TGTGCCAGCAGCGAGCTCGGACGTAGCTCTGACATTCAGTACTTC
TRBD1,TRBJ1-6,TRBV30,once,CAWSKGQDNSPLHF,TGTGCCTGGAGTAAGGGACAGGATAATTCACCCCTCCACTTT
TRBD2,TRBJ2-1,TRBV7-2,.,CASGTSGGAWDEQFF,TGTGCCAGCGGGACTAGCGGGGGGGCTTGGGATGAGCAGTTCTTC
.,TRBJ2-5,TRBV11-3,.,CASSFGTRGPETQYF,TGTGCCAGCAGCTTCGGGACTAGGGGGCCGGAGACCCAGTACTTC
.,TRBJ2-4,TRBV6-2/TRBV6-3,once,CASSEGGNIQYF,TGTGCCAGCAGTGAGGGTGGGAACATTCAGTACTTC
.,TRBJ2-7,TRBV6-1,.,CASSDRRGSYEQYF,TGTGCCAGCAGTGACAGGAGGGGCAGCTACGAGCAGTACTTC
.,TRBJ1-6,TRBV7-2,.,CASSVPGTSGVNSPLHF,TGTGCCAGCAGCGTTCCCGGGACAAGTGGAGTAAATTCACCCCTCCACTTT
.,TRBJ1-1,TRBV19,.,CASSSRQVRNTEAFF,TGTGCCAGTAGTAGCCGACAGGTGAGGAACACTGAAGCTTTCTTT
.,TRBJ1-1,TRBV24-1,.,CATSGEGASAEAFF,TGTGCCACCAGTGGAGAGGGTGCAAGCGCTGAAGCTTTCTTT
.,TRBJ2-5,TRBV9,.,CASSVSADPEQETQYF,TGTGCCAGCAGCGTCTCAGCGGACCCTGAGCAAGAGACCCAGTACTTC
.,TRBJ2-5,TRBV24-1,.,CATSDYAEETQYF,TGTGCCACCAGTGATTATGCGGAAGAGACCCAGTACTTC